This TCR beta chain was documented in a study of tumor-infiltrating lymphocytes in primary liver carcinoma. Study outcomes and limitations: It was in tumors, not blood, that the top-250-clone fraction was significantly higher (p = 0.039).

Taking roughly 20-32 mg of unsorted bulk tissue, the authors co-extracted RNA and DNA. The V gene's germline CDR1 is MDHEN and CDR2 SYDVKM. CDR3 length: 16 residues. With respect to this clonotype: Antigen specificity is unknown. Sequence at one end of the junction differs from germline and may be a read error.

Starting from 500 ng of total RNA, TCR beta cDNA was produced with a primer in the constant region. ARM-PCR was slightly modified, and three nested multiplex PCR rounds with it gave rise to the TCR beta libraries. Running nine to ten cycles apiece, the first two PCR rounds relied on TRBV1-TRBV30 forward primers together with a C-beta reverse primer. TCRdb independently ran MiXCR on the multiplex PCR reads; one entry per CDR3 protein. The repertoire holds roughly 120,000 distinct CDR3 sequences, with 50% to 65% as singletons. The V call is TRBV28, the J call TRBJ2-5, with TRBD2 matching 8 bases. The origin of this receptor is a woman in her sixties with primary liver carcinoma and hepatitis B virus infection. Specimen: liver tumor tissue from sampling region 1. Documented subset: tumor region T1, superior pole. CDR3 sequence: CATSIPRGGGQKTQYF. CDR3 sequence (DNA): TGTGCCACCAGTATACCTCGGGGGGGGGGGCAAAAGACCCAGTACTTC.